This T cell receptor (beta chain) was recovered during a study of T-cell memory formation after mild COVID-19. At the level of the study: TCR clusters largely stayed donor specific.

This clonotype was recorded many times. TCRdb redid the calling of the 5' RACE reads with MiXCR, one entry per CDR3 protein. The data contain hundreds of thousands of distinct CDR3 sequences, over 20% of them singletons. The CDR3 extends over 14 amino acids. The germline V and J ends were trimmed by 0 bases and 1 base, with 7 bases remaining between them. Per germline, CDR1 SEHNR and CDR2 FQNEAQ (reference sequence). This TCR derives from an adult woman who had mild COVID-19 (a few samples of this study predate the infection). Cell type and time point are not known. This chain links TRBV7-9 with TRBJ2-7; D gene ambiguous. The material sequenced was PBMCs or a T cell subset sorted from them (not recorded which). CDR3 region: CASSLAASSYEQYF. CDR3 sequence (DNA): TGTGCCAGCAGCTTAGCAGCCTCTTCCTACGAGCAGTACTTC.